A single sample is the source of the 29 T cell receptor beta chains below, sequenced in a study of shared clonotypes between healthy human individuals. Positive CCR7 selection of CD45RO-negative cells yielded the naive CD8 cells, and terminally differentiated effector memory CD45RA+ cells were excluded. Sequenced by immunoSEQ multiplex PCR; TCRdb stores in-frame clones only, minus some. Among about 2,100,000 clones listed, roughly 91% were seen once. The material sequenced was naive CD8+ T cells from PBMCs. Receptor source: a young man in good health. Some clones in this sample may be carry-over from other donors' samples.

V and J are TRBV5-4 and TRBJ2-3, with D tentatively TRBD1 (5 bases). V lost 3 bases, J lost 1 base, and 6 bases lay in between. Germline CDR1 reads SGHNT; CDR2 reads YYREEE (reference sequence). This CDR3 contains 13 residues. CDR3 DNA sequence: TGTGCCAGCAGCTGGGGCGGCACAGATACGCAGTATTTT. Amino acid sequence: CASSWGGTDTQYF.

The chain carries TRBV27 and TRBJ1-1; 7 bases fit TRBD1. Per the germline V gene, CDR1 is MNHEY and CDR2 is SMNVEV (reference sequence). The junction had 3 bases not matched to a gene; V was cut back by 2 bases and J by 0 bases. The CDR3 contains 15 residues. The CDR3: CASSLATGVNTEAFF. The CDR3 DNA follows: TGTGCCAGCAGTTTAGCTACAGGGGTGAACACTGAAGCTTTCTTT.

Worth noting for this clone: Distinct nucleotide sequences in the sample also encode this CDR3. CDR3 region: CASSLLAGDQETQYF. The CDR3 region has the DNA TGTGCCAGCAGTTTATTAGCGGGGGACCAAGAGACCCAGTACTTC. The chain recombines TRBV27 with TRBJ2-5, with 9 bases aligning to TRBD2. CDR3 length: 15 residues. Germline CDR1 is MNHEY and CDR2 is SMNVEV (reference sequence). V shed 1 base and J 0 bases; nucleotides not matched to a gene: 0.

The genes are TRBV5-1 and TRBJ2-7; TRBD2 agrees at 9 bases. V lost 2 bases to trimming and J lost 3 bases; unmatched junction nucleotides: 9. Per the germline V gene, CDR1 is SGHRS and CDR2 is YFSETQ. The CDR3 runs 16 residues. CDR3 loop: CASSFIIAGEGYEQYF. CDR3 nucleotide sequence: TGCGCCAGCAGCTTTATTATAGCGGGAGAGGGCTACGAGCAGTACTTC.

This clone was observed a few times. The sample carries other DNA sequences with the same CDR3. This sequence joins TRBV7-9 and TRBJ2-1; the D is unclear. Trimming pared 3 bases from V and 5 bases from J, leaving 5 bases between. CDR3 size: 12 residues. Germline V gene sequence: CDR1 SEHNR, CDR2 FQNEAQ (reference sequence). The CDR3 is CASSFGDNEQFF. In nucleotides, the CDR3 is TGTGCCAGCAGCTTCGGCGACAATGAGCAGTTCTTC.

The DNA for the CDR3 is TGTGCCATCAGGACACTGGGACAGGGTTCTACTCGCTCTGGAAACACCATATATTTT. Translation gives CAIRTLGQGSTRSGNTIYF. This chain uses TRBV10-3 with TRBJ1-3, with 9 bases identical to TRBD1. The junction had 15 bases not matched to a gene; V was cut back by 6 bases and J by 0 bases. This CDR3 is built from 19 residues. Germline assignment: CDR1 ENHRY and CDR2 SYGVKD.

This clone was observed a handful of times. The sample contains more than one DNA sequence encoding this CDR3. This chain joins TRBV27 and TRBJ2-7; 10 positions agree with TRBD1. CDR1 and CDR2 (germline): MNHEY, SMNVEV (reference sequence). The CDR3 sequence is 13 residues long. V lost 5 bases, J lost 7 bases, and 5 bases stayed unmatched. The CDR3 is CASSRTGGREQYF. The CDR3 coding sequence is TGTGCCAGCAGTCGGACAGGGGGGCGGGAGCAGTACTTC.

CDR3 nucleotides: TGTGCCACCAGCAGAGATAGGGCTAGCGGCGATACGCAGTATTTT. Its protein is CATSRDRASGDTQYF. This sequence joins TRBV15 and TRBJ2-3, with 7 bases aligning to TRBD2. Germline CDR1 and CDR2: LNHNV and YYDKDF (reference sequence). The CDR3 loop spans 15 amino acids. V gave up 0 bases and J gave up 6 bases; unmatched junction bases: 6.

CDR3 amino acids: CASSTLQGGSYEQYF. The CDR3 region has the DNA TGTGCCAGTTCTACTCTCCAGGGAGGCTCCTACGAGCAGTACTTC. The chain joins TRBV19 to TRBJ2-7; D may be TRBD2 (6 bases). The CDR3 consists of 15 residues. Germline lookup yields CDR1 LNHDA and CDR2 SQIVND (reference sequence). Trimming removed 8 bases from V and 0 bases from J, with 17 bases in between.

This chain uses TRBV18 with TRBJ2-5; 7 bases line up with TRBD1. Trimming took 1 base from V and 5 from J; bases not matched to a gene: 4. The CDR3 length is 14 residues. The V gene's germline CDR1 is KGHSH and CDR2 LQKENI. The DNA for the CDR3 is TGTGCCAGCTCACCACAGGGGGCTACGGAGACCCAGTACTTC. This sequence encodes CASSPQGATETQYF. The full variable domain, in which reference TRBV18 and TRBJ2-5 provide the parts outside the CDR3, is NAGVMQNPRHLVRRRGQEARLRCSPMKGHSHVYWYRQLPEEGLKFMVYLQKENIIDESGMPKERFSAEFPKEGPSILRIQQVVRGDSAAYFCASSPQGATETQYFGPGTRLLVL.

The chain uses TRBV7-9 and TRBJ1-4; the D gene is possibly TRBD1 (5 bases). The germline gives CDR1 SEHNR, CDR2 FQNEAQ (reference sequence). The CDR3 has 15 residues. V lost 5 bases to trimming and J lost 0 bases, with 10 bases between them. The DNA for the CDR3 is TGTGCCAGCAGCGGACCGACAGCAACTAATGAAAAACTGTTTTTT. It codes for CASSGPTATNEKLFF.

This clone occurred once. V gene TRBV14 combines with J gene TRBJ2-4; TRBD1 agrees at 10 bases. Trimming at V came to 2 bases and at J to 6 bases, leaving 7 bases not matched to a gene. This CDR3 region has 16 residues. The germline V gene has CDR1 SGHDN and CDR2 FVKESK. CDR3 nucleotide sequence: TGTGCCAGCAGCCAACGCCGGACAGGGGGTCGAAACATTCAGTACTTC. Its translation is CASSQRRTGGRNIQYF.

This rearrangement joins TRBV18 to TRBJ1-2; unclear D gene. Trimming pared 0 bases from V and 5 bases from J, leaving 10 bases between. Germline V gene lookup returns CDR1 KGHSH and CDR2 LQKENI. This CDR3 is 14 amino acids long. The DNA for the CDR3 is TGTGCCAGCTCACCACCGGGCAGGTTGTATGGCTACACCTTC. It translates to CASSPPGRLYGYTF.

The rearrangement uses TRBV6-6 and TRBJ2-1; weak D call: TRBD2 (5 bases). The CDR3 sequence is 14 residues long. The germline V gene has CDR1 MNHNY and CDR2 SVGAGI (reference sequence). CDR3 sequence: CGQRPGFLCCEQFF. CDR3 DNA sequence: TGTGGCCAGCGGCCCGGGTTCTTGTGTTGTGAGCAGTTCTTC.

The chain couples TRBV5-8 to TRBJ1-2; a weak D match, TRBD1 (5 bases). The CDR3 runs 15 residues. Germline loops: CDR1 SGHTS, CDR2 YDEGEE. V lost 1 base and J lost 5, with 15 bases in between. This CDR3 is CASSLRDRLGYGYTF. In DNA, the CDR3 is TGTGCCAGCAGCTTGAGAGACAGACTAGGGTATGGCTACACCTTC. The full variable domain, rest sourced from reference TRBV5-8 and TRBJ1-2, is EAGVTQSPTHLIKTRGQQATLRCSPISGHTSVYWYQQALGLGLQFLLWYDEGEERNRGNFPPRFSGRQFPNYSSELNVNALELEDSALYLCASSLRDRLGYGYTFGSGTRLTVV.

On this clone itself: The same CDR3 arises from other DNA sequences in this sample as well. The chain employs TRBV11-2 and TRBJ2-7; 7 bases fit TRBD1. The CDR3 has 15 residues. Germline-derived CDR1 and CDR2 are SGHAT and FQNNGV. V lost 0 bases and J lost 1; bases outside the gene matches: 3. CDR3 sequence (DNA): TGTGCCAGCAGCTTAGATCGGACAGGTTCCTACGAGCAGTACTTC. This gives the protein CASSLDRTGSYEQYF.

J is TRBJ1-1 and V is TRBV28; D uncertain. Germline-derived CDR1 and CDR2 are MDHEN and SYDVKM. This CDR3 has 14 amino acids. V was pared by 4 bases and J by 0 bases, with 9 bases between. The CDR3 is CASSWEQMNTEAFF. DNA for the CDR3: TGTGCCAGCAGTTGGGAGCAGATGAACACTGAAGCTTTCTTT. The full variable domain, in which reference TRBV28 and TRBJ1-1 provide the parts outside the CDR3, is DVKVTQSSRYLVKRTGEKVFLECVQDMDHENMFWYRQDPGLGLRLIYFSYDVKMKEKGDIPEGYSVSREKKERFSLILESASTNQTSMYLCASSWEQMNTEAFFGQGTRLTVV.

V gene TRBV7-9 combines with J gene TRBJ1-1; 7 positions match TRBD1. The CDR3 covers 16 residues. The V and J ends lost 4 bases and 5 bases, in that order; junction bases with no gene match: 13. Germline CDR1 is SEHNR and CDR2 is FQNEAQ (reference sequence). The CDR3 loop is CASSYRDSATGTEAFF. The CDR3 DNA reads as TGTGCCAGCAGCTACCGGGACAGTGCCACGGGAACTGAAGCTTTCTTT.

The chain has TRBV29-1 and TRBJ2-1, with TRBD1 matching 7 bases. Germline V lookup: CDR1 SQVTM, CDR2 ANQGSEA. V shed 6 bases and J 4 bases; nucleotides not matched to a gene: 3. CDR3 length equals 12 residues. The CDR3 reads CSVETGYNEQFF. For the CDR3, the DNA is TGCAGCGTAGAGACAGGGTACAATGAGCAGTTCTTC.

V is TRBV4-1 and J is TRBJ2-2, with TRBD2 as a possible D gene (5 bases). Between the trimmed V and J ends, which lost 8 bases and 4 bases, there was a span of 8 bases. CDR3 length: 12 residues. Germline values: CDR1 MGHRA, CDR2 YSYEKL. CDR3 in DNA: TGCGCCAGCTTTGAGGGCACCGGGGAGCTGTTTTTT. Residues: CASFEGTGELFF.

This clone was seen a few times. The chain links TRBV6-4 to TRBJ2-6; D remains unclear. Looked up from germline, CDR1 is MRHNA and CDR2 is SNTAGT. Between the trimmed V and J ends, which lost 4 bases and 2 bases, there was a span of 3 bases. CDR3 length: 13 residues. The CDR3 here is CASSATGANVLTF. The CDR3 coding sequence is TGTGCCAGCAGTGCAACTGGGGCCAACGTCCTGACTTTC.

This clone appeared a single time. In nucleotides, the CDR3 is TGTGCCAGCAGCCTCCTAGCGGGAGGCGGGCTCAGGACAGATACGCAGTATTTT. Translation gives CASSLLAGGGLRTDTQYF. This chain connects TRBV7-9 to TRBJ2-3, with 11 nucleotides matching TRBD2. The CDR3 runs to 18 residues. The V gene's germline CDR1 is SEHNR and CDR2 FQNEAQ (reference sequence). V shed 5 bases and J 3 bases; nucleotides not matched to a gene: 13.

This sequence joins TRBV10-2 and TRBJ1-1; maybe TRBD1 (5 bases). V lost 0 bases to trimming and J lost 0 bases, with 17 bases between them. The CDR3 contains 18 residues. CDR1 and CDR2 from the germline V gene are WSHSY and SAAADI. CDR3 DNA: TGCGCCAGCAGTGAGTCCCCCACGGGGGTCCTTTTGAACACTGAAGCTTTCTTT. This gives the protein CASSESPTGVLLNTEAFF.

The chain recombines TRBV7-9 with TRBJ2-5; a weak D match, TRBD1 (6 bases). The germline CDR1 and CDR2 sequences are SEHNR and FQNEAQ (reference sequence). The CDR3 runs 14 residues. V was shortened by 1 base and J by 5 bases, with 11 bases between the two germline ends. The CDR3 nucleotides read TGTGCCAGCAGCTTAGTAGTACAGGGTGAGACCCAGTACTTC. Its translation is CASSLVVQGETQYF.

The V and J genes are TRBV7-9 and TRBJ2-7, with a tentative D call TRBD2 (5 bases). V lost 3 bases and J lost 3, with 12 bases in between. Germline V gene lookup returns CDR1 SEHNR and CDR2 FQNEAQ (reference sequence). This CDR3 has 14 amino acids. The chain's CDR3 is CASSLVEADYEQYF. The CDR3 DNA is TGTGCCAGCAGCTTGGTGGAAGCGGACTACGAGCAGTACTTC.

The genes are TRBV6-5 and TRBJ2-7; D uncertain. CDR3 length: 14 residues. Germline V CDR1 and CDR2: MNHEY, SVGAGI. V was shortened by 0 bases and J by 2 bases, with 8 bases between the two germline ends. DNA for the CDR3: TGTGCCAGCAGTTACTCGAGAGTTGCCTACGAGCAGTACTTC. This gives the protein CASSYSRVAYEQYF.

For this clone: The sample has other DNA sequences that encode this CDR3 too. Written as DNA, the CDR3 is TGTGCCAGCAGTTTGTGGGCTAGCGGGTCTTACGAGCAGTACTTC. Protein sequence: CASSLWASGSYEQYF. This chain links TRBV27 with TRBJ2-7, with 8 positions matching TRBD2. The V gene end was trimmed by 3 bases and the J gene end by 4 bases; junction bases not matched to a gene: 8. The CDR3 sequence is 15 residues long. Germline CDR1 MNHEY, CDR2 SMNVEV (reference sequence).

The rearrangement uses TRBV2 and TRBJ2-7, with 10 bases matching TRBD1. The germline gives CDR1 SNHLY, CDR2 FYNNEI. The CDR3 is 14 amino acids. After removal of 7 bases from V and 4 bases from J, the junction contained 7 bases not matched to a gene. The chain's CDR3 is CASTDRGRLYEQYF. The CDR3, as DNA: TGTGCCAGCACCGACAGGGGGCGCCTATACGAGCAGTACTTC.

The chain combines TRBV28 with TRBJ1-4, with D uncertain. Germline V CDR1 and CDR2: MDHEN, SYDVKM. This CDR3 is built from 16 residues. Trimming took 5 bases from V and 7 from J, leaving 20 bases between them. Here the CDR3 DNA reads TGTGCCAGCAGTCTACAACATCGTCTTCTGAGTGAAAAACTGTTTTTT. This codes for CASSLQHRLLSEKLFF.